Here is one TCR beta chain with its context. These data come from a study of technical replicates of blood from several donors. Profiling relied on immunoSEQ multiplex PCR, and the TCRdb table lists in-frame clones only, not all of them. The table lists tens of thousands of clones, over 80% of them singletons. J was trimmed by 4 bases and V by 5 bases; bases with no gene match: 11. Germline V gene lookup returns CDR1 MGHRA and CDR2 YSYEKL. The CDR3 is 17 residues long. The chain couples TRBV4-1 to TRBJ2-5; 12 bases are a match to TRBD2. The sequenced sample was T cells isolated from PBMCs. The TCR sequence derives from a human donor in good health. The CDR3 nucleotides are TGCGCCAGCAGCTCACCACAGACTAGCGGGGGTCGAGAGACCCAGTACTTC. This encodes CASSSPQTSGGRETQYF.